This entry is about one T cell receptor beta chain. The antigen this receptor binds is unknown. One base away there is no much larger clone; base qualities are not given. The data belong to a study of blood T cell repertoires in COVID-19 (dated by TCRdb to about 2020). Context from the whole study: The collaborator samples originated in the United States, Italy and Spain and spanned the acute and convalescent phases of COVID-19. The prospective study material was composed of cDNA or gDNA derived from T cells, B-cell-depleted T cells, or PBMCs. The samples were drawn from two sources: the first 160 participants of the ongoing ImmuneRACE study, and about 1,300 subjects contributed by 6 global collaborators. A freely available public database, intended as a resource for researchers studying the immune response to SARS-CoV-2, is where the repertoires were released. Deeply sampled blood TCRbeta repertoires from subjects exposed to, actively infected with, or recovered from COVID-19 were included in the dataset. Where available, HLA class I and class II types were obtained from metadata supplied by the sample provider rather than from assay-based typing. A de-identified subject ID, COVID-19 status, age in years and sex were almost always included in the sample metadata. Overall results and qualifications from the work: The quantity of clinical and demographic metadata differed by source and by participant and was supplied without curation.

The immunoSEQ Assay, a bias-controlled multiplex PCR, was used to amplify TCRbeta CDR3 regions from genomic DNA. The published analysis was carried out like this. The number of nucleated cells in each sample was estimated from the amplification of reference gene primers within the assay. To quantify the absolute abundance of each unique TCRbeta CDR3 rearrangement, sequence reads were collapsed and filtered. For each sample, productive Simpson clonality was calculated as the square root of Simpson's diversity index over productive rearrangements. TCRdb holds this immuneACCESS table with in-frame rearrangements only. Some clones are missing; in checked studies, unresolved V genes explain under half, and the rest has no known cause. The V and J calls and the clone size are those of that table, but D and trimming were determined from the DNA. This sample holds 100,000 to 150,000 clones; around 88% were observed only once. Together, the top ten hold roughly 1% of the sample.

Collaborating institutions collected whole blood in K2EDTA tubes following their own protocols. For TCRbeta analysis, collaborators shipped samples as frozen whole blood, isolated PBMCs, or DNA extracted from either of those sample types. Per the germline V gene, MNHNS is the CDR1 and SASEGT is the CDR2. The CDR3 starts with the cysteine, ends with the phenylalanine, and has 18 residues. The sequence is cut down to CDR3 DNA, 54 bases in frame from base 1. V is clipped by 1 base and J by 1 base, and the sequence between their germline boundaries is 14 bases long. This clonotype was sampled from a woman aged 50 to 60 with active or convalescent COVID-19. Recombination connected TRBV6-1 to TRBJ1-6; possibly the D gene is TRBD1, per 6 matching bases. The sequenced sample was peripheral blood. The CDR3 here reads CASSEVGGGASYNSPLHF. At the DNA level, the sequence is TGTGCCAGCAGTGAAGTCGGGGGGGGCGCTTCCTATAATTCACCCCTCCACTTT.